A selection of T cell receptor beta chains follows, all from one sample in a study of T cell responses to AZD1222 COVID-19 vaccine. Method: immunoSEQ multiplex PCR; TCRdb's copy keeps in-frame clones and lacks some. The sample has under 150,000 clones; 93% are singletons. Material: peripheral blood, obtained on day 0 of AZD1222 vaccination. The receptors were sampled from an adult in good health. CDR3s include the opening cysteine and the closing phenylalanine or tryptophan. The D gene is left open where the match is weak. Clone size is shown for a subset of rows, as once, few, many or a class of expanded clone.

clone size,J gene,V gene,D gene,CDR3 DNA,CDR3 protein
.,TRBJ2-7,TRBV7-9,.,TGTGCCAGCAGCTTAAACTCCTACGAGCAGTACTTC,CASSLNSYEQYF
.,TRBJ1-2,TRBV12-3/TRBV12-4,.,TGTGCCAGCAGTCCGGGACAAAGTTCTAGCTACACCTTC,CASSPGQSSSYTF
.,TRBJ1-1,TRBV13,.,TGTGCCAGCAGCTTAGGAGTGAACACTGAAGCTTTCTTT,CASSLGVNTEAFF
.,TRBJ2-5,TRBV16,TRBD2,TGTGCCAGCAGCCAATCTCATATGGCTAGCGGGACCAAAGAGACCCAGTACTTC,CASSQSHMASGTKETQYF
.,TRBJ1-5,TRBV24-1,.,TGTGCCACCAGTGCACATTTTGATCAGCCCCAGCATTTT,CATSAHFDQPQHF
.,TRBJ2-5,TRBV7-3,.,TGTGCCAGCAGCGCCTTTAACTCTGGGAGGGGGGGTAAGCGGACCCAGTACTTC,CASSAFNSGRGGKRTQYF
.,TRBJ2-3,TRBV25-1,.,TGTGCCAGCAGTGACGGGGCTAGGGCGCAGTATTTT,CASSDGARAQYF
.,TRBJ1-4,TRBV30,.,TGTGCCTCGGATGGCGGAGGGAGCAGTGAAAAACTGTTTTTT,CASDGGGSSEKLFF
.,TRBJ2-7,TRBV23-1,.,TGCGCCATGCCCCTGGGGACGGGCAAATCCTACGAGCAGTACTTC,CAMPLGTGKSYEQYF
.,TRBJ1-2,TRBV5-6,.,TGTGCCAGCAGCTTAATCTCGGCTGGCTACACCTTC,CASSLISAGYTF
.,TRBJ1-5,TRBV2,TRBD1,TGTGCCAGCAGTGGAGCAGGGGGAGGCCAGCCCCAGCATTTT,CASSGAGGGQPQHF
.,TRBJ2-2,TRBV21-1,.,TGTGCCAGGAACTGGAGGACAGGTGGGTCCGGGGAGCTGTTTTTT,CARNWRTGGSGELFF
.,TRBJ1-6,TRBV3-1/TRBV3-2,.,TGTGCCAGCAGCCAACGCAGGGGTGTTGGATATTCACCCCTCCACTTT,CASSQRRGVGYSPLHF
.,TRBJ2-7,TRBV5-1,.,TGCGCCAGCAGCTCTCCATCCTACGAGCAGTACTTC,CASSSPSYEQYF
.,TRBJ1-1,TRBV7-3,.,TGTGCCAGCAGCTTAAGGCCGGGGGGGACTGAAGCTTTCTTT,CASSLRPGGTEAFF
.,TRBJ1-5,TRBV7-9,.,TGTGCCAGCAGCTTAGATGGGTTAAGCAATCAGCCCCAGCATTTT,CASSLDGLSNQPQHF
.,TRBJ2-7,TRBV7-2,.,TGTGCCAGCAGCTCTAGTAACGAGCAGTACTTC,CASSSSNEQYF
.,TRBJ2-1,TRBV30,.,TGTGCCTGGAGACCCGGGGGGCCTGAGCAGTTCTTC,CAWRPGGPEQFF
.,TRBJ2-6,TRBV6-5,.,TGTGCCAGCCGCCAGGAGGCCAACGTCCTGACTTTC,CASRQEANVLTF
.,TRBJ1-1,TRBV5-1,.,TGCGCCAGCAGCTTGAGAGTTAACACTGAAGCTTTCTTT,CASSLRVNTEAFF
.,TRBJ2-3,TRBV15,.,TGTGCCACCAGCAGAGATCCAGGGGTTACAGATACGCAGTATTTT,CATSRDPGVTDTQYF
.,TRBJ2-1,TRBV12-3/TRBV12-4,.,TGTGCCAGCAGTTTCCCCCCAGAGCAGTTCTTC,CASSFPPEQFF
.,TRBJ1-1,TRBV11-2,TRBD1,TGTGCCAGCAGCTCGCCAGGGGGCAACGCGTTAATCGGAGCTTTCTTT,CASSSPGGNALIGAFF
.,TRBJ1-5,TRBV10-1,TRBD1,TGCGCCAGCAGTGTAAGGGCAGGGGGCTCGACGCGGAGCAATCAGCCCCAGCATTTT,CASSVRAGGSTRSNQPQHF
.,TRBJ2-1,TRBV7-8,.,TGTGCCAGCAGCCCCAGTTACAATGAGCAGTTCTTC,CASSPSYNEQFF
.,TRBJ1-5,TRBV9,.,TGTGCCAGCAGCGTAGACGACAGTATTGGCAATCAGCCCCAGCATTTT,CASSVDDSIGNQPQHF
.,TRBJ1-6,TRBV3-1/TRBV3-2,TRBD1,TGTGCCAGCAGCCAAGTTCAAAGCGGGCAGGGGGCGAATAATTCACCCCTCCACTTT,CASSQVQSGQGANNSPLHF
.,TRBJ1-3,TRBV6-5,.,TGTGCCAGCAGCGCCCGCAGTCCCTCTGGAAACACCATATATTTT,CASSARSPSGNTIYF
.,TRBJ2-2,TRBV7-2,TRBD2,TGTGCCAGCAGCTCTACTAGCGGTTTGGTCGGGGAGCTGTTTTTT,CASSSTSGLVGELFF
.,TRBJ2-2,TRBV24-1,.,TGTGCCACCAGTGATCCGACAGGTATCACCGGGGAGCTGTTTTTT,CATSDPTGITGELFF
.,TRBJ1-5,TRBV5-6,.,TGTGCCAGCAGCTTTAACGGCAGAGATCAGCCCCAGCATTTT,CASSFNGRDQPQHF
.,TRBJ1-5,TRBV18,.,TGTGCCAGCTCACCACAAGCCAGGGTAGGTCAGCCCCAGCATTTT,CASSPQARVGQPQHF
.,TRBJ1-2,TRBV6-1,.,TGTGCCAGCAGTGAAATAGCAGGGAGCTATGGCTACACCTTC,CASSEIAGSYGYTF
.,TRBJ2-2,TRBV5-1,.,TGCGCCAGCAGCCTACTAAGTACACCGGCCGGGGAGCTGTTTTTT,CASSLLSTPAGELFF
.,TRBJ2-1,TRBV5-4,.,TGTGCCAGCAGTGCCCCTGGGGCTGGGTACAATGAGCAGTTCTTC,CASSAPGAGYNEQFF
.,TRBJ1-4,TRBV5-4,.,TGTGCCAGCAGCCCGACGGTGAATGAAAAACTGTTTTTT,CASSPTVNEKLFF
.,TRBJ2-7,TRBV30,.,TGTGCCTGGATTCCAGGTAGCTCCTACGAGCAGTACTTC,CAWIPGSSYEQYF
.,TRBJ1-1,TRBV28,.,TGTGCCAGCAGTTTTAGCGCTGAAGCTTTCTTT,CASSFSAEAFF
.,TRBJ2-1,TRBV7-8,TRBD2,TGTGCCAGCAGGCCAGAAGGGACTAGCGAATACAATGAGCAGTTCTTC,CASRPEGTSEYNEQFF
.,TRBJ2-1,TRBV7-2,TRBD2,TGTGCCAGCAGCTCGGGACTAGCGGGGATGCAGTTCTTC,CASSSGLAGMQFF
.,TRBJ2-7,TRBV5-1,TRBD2,TGCGCCAGCAGCTCCCCGAACCAGGGACTAAGCTCCTACGAGCAGTACTTC,CASSSPNQGLSSYEQYF
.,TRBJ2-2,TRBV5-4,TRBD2,TGTGCCAGCAGCTTCGGCGGGAGCAACACCGGGGAGCTGTTTTTT,CASSFGGSNTGELFF
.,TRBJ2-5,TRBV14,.,TGTGCCAGCAGCCAAGACCCCGGCAGTCAAGAGACCCAGTACTTC,CASSQDPGSQETQYF
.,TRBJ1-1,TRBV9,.,TGTGCCAGCAGCGGACCGGACAGAGGGGGGACTGAAGCTTTCTTT,CASSGPDRGGTEAFF
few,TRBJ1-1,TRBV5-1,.,TGCGCCAGCAGCTCCCAACCAGGGAACACTGAAGCTTTCTTT,CASSSQPGNTEAFF
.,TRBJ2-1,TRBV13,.,TGTGCCAGCAGCCGACAATCGGCCCTCTCCTACAATGAGCAGTTCTTC,CASSRQSALSYNEQFF
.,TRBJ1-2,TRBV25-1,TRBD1,TGTGCCAGCAGTGATACCGGACAGGTCATTACTAACTATGGCTACACCTTC,CASSDTGQVITNYGYTF
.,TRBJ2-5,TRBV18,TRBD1,TGTGCCAGCTCACCTGGACAGGTGGGTGGTCGAGAGACCCAGTACTTC,CASSPGQVGGRETQYF
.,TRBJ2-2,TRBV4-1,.,TGCGCCAGCAGCCAAGATAAGGCCACCGGGGAGCTGTTTTTT,CASSQDKATGELFF
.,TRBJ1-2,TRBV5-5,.,TGTGCCAGCAGCTTGGGAGACTCCTATGGCTACACCTTC,CASSLGDSYGYTF
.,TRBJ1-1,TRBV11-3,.,TGTGCCAGCAGCTTGCGAGGGTTGAACACTGAAGCTTTCTTT,CASSLRGLNTEAFF
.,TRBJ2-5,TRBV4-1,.,TGCGCCAGCAGCCGGGGGCCTCAAGAGGACCAGTACTTC,CASSRGPQEDQYF
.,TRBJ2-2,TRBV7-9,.,TGTGCCAGCAGCTTAGTGGGCCAGGGTCCCGGGGAGCTGTTTTTT,CASSLVGQGPGELFF
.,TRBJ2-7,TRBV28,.,TGTGCCAGCAGTTCGACAGGAGGAAGCTCCTACGAGCAGTACTTC,CASSSTGGSSYEQYF
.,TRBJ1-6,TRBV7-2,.,TGTGCCAGCAGCCCAAGGGTGGGTTACTACGCACCCCTCCACTTT,CASSPRVGYYAPLHF
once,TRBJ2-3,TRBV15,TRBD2,TGTGCCACCAGCAGAGAGCGCGGGGGAGGGGTGACGGGTCTCACAGATACGCAGTATTTT,CATSRERGGGVTGLTDTQYF
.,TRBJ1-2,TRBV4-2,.,TGTGCCAGCAGCCAAGAGGGGGGAAGGGGTGACTATGGCTACACCTTC,CASSQEGGRGDYGYTF
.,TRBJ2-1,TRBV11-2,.,TGTGCCAGCAGCTTAGATGGTCTGGGGGGCCAGTTCTTC,CASSLDGLGGQFF
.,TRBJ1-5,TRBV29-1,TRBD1,TGCAGCGTCCGGACAGGGGGGGATAGCAATCAGCCCCAGCATTTT,CSVRTGGDSNQPQHF